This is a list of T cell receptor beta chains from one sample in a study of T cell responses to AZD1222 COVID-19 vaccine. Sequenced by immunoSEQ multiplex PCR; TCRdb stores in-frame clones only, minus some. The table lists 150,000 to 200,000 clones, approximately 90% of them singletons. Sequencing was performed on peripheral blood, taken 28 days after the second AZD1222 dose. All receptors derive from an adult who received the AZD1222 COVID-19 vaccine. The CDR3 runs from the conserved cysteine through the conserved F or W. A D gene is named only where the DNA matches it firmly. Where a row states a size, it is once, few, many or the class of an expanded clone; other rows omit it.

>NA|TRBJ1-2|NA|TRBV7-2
TGTGCCAGCAGCTTGGGTACTGGCTACACCTTC
CASSLGTGYTF
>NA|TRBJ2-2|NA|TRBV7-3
TGTGCCAGCAGCTTAAGTGTGGGCAGATATTACACCGGGGAGCTGTTTTTT
CASSLSVGRYYTGELFF
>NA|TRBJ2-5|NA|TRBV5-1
TGCGCCAGCAGCTTGGGGGGCGGAAAAGAGACCCAGTACTTC
CASSLGGGKETQYF
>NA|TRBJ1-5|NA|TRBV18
TGTGCCAGCTCACCACGTGAGGGGAGGTATCAGCCCCAGCATTTT
CASSPREGRYQPQHF
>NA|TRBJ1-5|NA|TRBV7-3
TGTGCCAGCAGCTTAAACTACGATCAGCCCCAGCATTTT
CASSLNYDQPQHF
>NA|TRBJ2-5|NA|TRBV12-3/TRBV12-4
TGTGCCAGCAGTTTAGCGAGGGAGACCCAGTACTTC
CASSLARETQYF
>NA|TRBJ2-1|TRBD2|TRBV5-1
TGCGCCAGCAGCCAAAACCCCGGGACTAGCTTGCGGCAGTTCTTC
CASSQNPGTSLRQFF
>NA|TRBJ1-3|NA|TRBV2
TGTGCCAGCAGTGTGCGGGGGACTGGAAACACCATATATTTT
CASSVRGTGNTIYF
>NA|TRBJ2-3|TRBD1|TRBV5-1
TGCGCCAGCAAATTACAGGGGAGCACAGATACGCAGTATTTT
CASKLQGSTDTQYF
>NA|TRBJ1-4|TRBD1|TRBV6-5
TGTGCCAGCCATTTTCAGGGGGGTAGTAATGAAAAACTGTTTTTT
CASHFQGGSNEKLFF
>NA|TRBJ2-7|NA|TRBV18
TGTGCCAGCTCACCAGTCCGTGCTTCGGACGAGCAGTACTTC
CASSPVRASDEQYF
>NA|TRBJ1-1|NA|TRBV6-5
TGTGCCAGCAGTAGGAACACTGAAGCTTTCTTT
CASSRNTEAFF
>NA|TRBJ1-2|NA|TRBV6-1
TGTGCCAGCAGTGAGGGTTCTTGGATGCGGTATGGCTACACCTTC
CASSEGSWMRYGYTF
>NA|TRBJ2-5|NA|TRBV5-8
TGTGCCAGCAGTCCGAACCAAGAGACCCAGTACTTC
CASSPNQETQYF
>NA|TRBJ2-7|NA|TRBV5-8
TGTGCCAGCAGCTCCAGGACGGCCTCCTACGAGCAGTACTTC
CASSSRTASYEQYF
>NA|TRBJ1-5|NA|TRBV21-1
TGTGCCAGCAGCAAAGGGTTGGAGGGGCAGCCCCAGCATTTT
CASSKGLEGQPQHF
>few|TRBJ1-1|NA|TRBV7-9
TGTGCCAGCAGCTTCGGGGACACTGAAGCTTTCTTT
CASSFGDTEAFF
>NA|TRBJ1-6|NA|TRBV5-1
TGCGCCAGCAGCTTGGGCGCCCCAGAAGGATCACCCCTCCACTTT
CASSLGAPEGSPLHF
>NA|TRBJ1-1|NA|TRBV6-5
TGTGCCAGCAGGATAAGACAGGAGAACACTGAAGCTTTCTTT
CASRIRQENTEAFF
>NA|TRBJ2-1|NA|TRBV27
TGTGCCAGCAAGCCCATTGGGTCCAGCTCCTACAATGAGCAGTTCTTC
CASKPIGSSSYNEQFF
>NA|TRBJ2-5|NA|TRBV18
TGTGCCAGCTCACCTCTTCGGGAGACCCAGTACTTC
CASSPLRETQYF
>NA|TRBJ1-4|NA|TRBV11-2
TGTGCCAGCAGCCCGGTGCGGGGGGCGGCTAATGAAAAACTGTTTTTT
CASSPVRGAANEKLFF
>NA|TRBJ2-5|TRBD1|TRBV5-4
TGTGCCAGCAGCCATAAGACAGGGCCTGCGGGAGAGACCCAGTACTTC
CASSHKTGPAGETQYF
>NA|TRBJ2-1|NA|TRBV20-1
TGCAGTGCTAGTGTTGGGACGCGGGACATCGAGCAGTTCTTC
CSASVGTRDIEQFF
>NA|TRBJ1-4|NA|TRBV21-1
TGTGCCAGCAGCCTACTACAACCCGGACAGGGTGCCGAAAAACTGTTTTTT
CASSLLQPGQGAEKLFF
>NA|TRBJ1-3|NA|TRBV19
TGTGCCAGTAGTACCCATTACGGACAGCAGAGCTCTGGAAACACCATATATTTT
CASSTHYGQQSSGNTIYF
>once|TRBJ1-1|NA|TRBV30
TGTGCCTGGAGTGGAGACAGCCTGCCCAACACTGAAGCTTTCTTT
CAWSGDSLPNTEAFF
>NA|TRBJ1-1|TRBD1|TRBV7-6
TGTGCCAGCAGCTTAGTCGGGACAGGGGGCGACCAGAGCGAAGCTTTCTTT
CASSLVGTGGDQSEAFF
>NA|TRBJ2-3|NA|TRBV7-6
TGTGCCAGCAGCTCCCCCCCCAGGGGGGGCCAAAAAACGCAGTATTTT
CASSSPPRGGQKTQYF
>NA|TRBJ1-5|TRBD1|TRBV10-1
TGCGCCAGCAGTGATCTGAAGGACTTCGGGACAGGGGATGTGGGGAGCAATCAGCCCCAGCATTTT
CASSDLKDFGTGDVGSNQPQHF
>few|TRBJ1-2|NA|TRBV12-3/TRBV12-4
TGTGCCAGCAGTTTAGAGGGCTATGGCTACACCTTC
CASSLEGYGYTF
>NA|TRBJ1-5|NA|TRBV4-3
TGCGCCAGCAGCCTAACATGGGAAGGCAGAAGCAATCAGCCCCAGCATTTT
CASSLTWEGRSNQPQHF
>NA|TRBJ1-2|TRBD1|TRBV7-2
TGTGCCAGCAGCTTAGAATTCGGCAGGGGGCCTAGTGGCTACACCTTC
CASSLEFGRGPSGYTF
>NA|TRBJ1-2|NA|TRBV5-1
TGCGCCAGCAGCTTGGGGCAGAACTATGGCTACACCTTC
CASSLGQNYGYTF
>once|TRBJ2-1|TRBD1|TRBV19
TGTGCCAGTAGTATGCCGACAGGGGCCTACAATGAGCAGTTCTTC
CASSMPTGAYNEQFF
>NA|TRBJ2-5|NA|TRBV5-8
TGTGCCAGCAGCCGAGCGCGAGGGGTCCAAGAGACCCAGTACTTC
CASSRARGVQETQYF
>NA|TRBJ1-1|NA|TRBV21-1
TGTGCCAGCAGCAAAGCCCCCGAGACAGAGACTGAAGCTTTCTTT
CASSKAPETETEAFF
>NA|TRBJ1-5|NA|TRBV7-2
TGTGCCAGCAGCTTAGCCGGGGGCAATCAGCCCCAGCATTTT
CASSLAGGNQPQHF
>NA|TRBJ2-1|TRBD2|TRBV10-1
TGCGCCAGCAGTGAGTCGAGAGCGGGAGGGCATGAGCAGTTCTTC
CASSESRAGGHEQFF
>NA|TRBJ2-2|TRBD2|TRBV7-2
TGTGCCAGCAGCTTCCGACTAGCGGGAAGGGGGGAGCTGTTTTTT
CASSFRLAGRGELFF
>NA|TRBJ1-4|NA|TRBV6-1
TGTGCCAGCAGTGAAAATCCCACCTGGGAGGCTAATGAAAAACTGTTTTTT
CASSENPTWEANEKLFF
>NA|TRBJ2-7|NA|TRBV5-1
TGCGCCAGTGCTCAGGGGGGTCCTACAATGCAGTACTTC
CASAQGGPTMQYF
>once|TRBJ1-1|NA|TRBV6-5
TGTGCCAGCAGTTCTCTTCCCGGGGGGCACACTGAAGCTTTCTTT
CASSSLPGGHTEAFF
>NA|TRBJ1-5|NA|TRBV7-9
TGTGCCAGCAGCCTCGACAGCGGCAATCAGCCCCAGCATTTT
CASSLDSGNQPQHF
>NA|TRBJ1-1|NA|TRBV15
TGTGCCACCAGCCGTTCGGGACATCCAACACCTGAAGCTTTCTTT
CATSRSGHPTPEAFF
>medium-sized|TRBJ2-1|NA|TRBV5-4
TGTGCCAGCAGCGCGGCAACCAATGAGCAGTTCTTC
CASSAATNEQFF
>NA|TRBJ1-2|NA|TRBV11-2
TGTGCCAGCAGCCCAGCAACGGGACGGATTAACTATGGCTACACCTTC
CASSPATGRINYGYTF
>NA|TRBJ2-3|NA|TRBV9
TGTGCCAGCAGCGTAGAGATGAGCACAGATACGCAGTATTTT
CASSVEMSTDTQYF